One sample yielded the 8 T cell receptor beta chains listed below, sequenced in a study of cytomegalovirus exposure and HLA in healthy donors. It was with 60 Vbeta and 13 Jbeta primers that the PCR ran. The method was immunoSEQ multiplex PCR; TCRdb's version includes in-frame clones alone and lacks a portion of them. The table has about 100,000 clones, roughly 84% seen once. Sequenced: PBMCs. All receptors derive from a woman aged 18-29 years in good health and CMV-seronegative.

This clone was recorded a few times. This chain links TRBV6-6 with TRBJ2-7; 7 bases are a match to TRBD1. There are 14 residues in the CDR3. After removal of 5 bases from V and 6 bases from J, the junction contained 10 bases not matched to a gene. Germline V gene sequence: CDR1 MNHNY, CDR2 SVGAGI (reference sequence). The CDR3 spells CASSTGQPSVEQYF. CDR3 DNA sequence: TGTGCCAGCAGTACGGGACAGCCCTCGGTCGAGCAGTACTTC.

The chain employs TRBV5-6 and TRBJ1-4; 8 bases match TRBD1. Germline CDR1 SGHDT, CDR2 YYEEEE. The CDR3 contains 14 residues. After removal of 2 bases from V and 5 bases from J, the junction contained 2 bases not matched to a gene. Here the CDR3 reads CASSFDRGNEKLFF. CDR3 nucleotide sequence: TGTGCCAGCAGCTTCGACAGGGGAAATGAAAAACTGTTTTTT.

The CDR3 bases are TGCGCCAGCAGCCAAGATATAGGGGGGGGGACTAGCGGTTACAATGAGCAGTTCTTC. Protein: CASSQDIGGGTSGYNEQFF. The chain uses TRBV4-3 and TRBJ2-1; 11 bases align to TRBD2. The CDR3 is made up of 19 amino acids. V trimming: 0 bases; J trimming: 4 bases; junction bases outside the gene matches: 11. Germline CDR1 is LGHNA and CDR2 is YSLEER.

V usage is TRBV23-1 and J usage is TRBJ1-1; D not resolved. TRBV23-1 belongs to the ORF category, with a function that is uncertain. V lost 8 bases and J 0 bases, leaving 13 bases between the germline ends. The CDR3 sequence is 14 residues long. This CDR3 reads CASRREAMNTEAFF. CDR3 DNA: TGCGCCAGCCGTCGGGAGGCCATGAACACTGAAGCTTTCTTT.

The rearrangement links TRBV7-2 to TRBJ2-1, with TRBD2 identical over 13 bases. The germline gives CDR1 SGHTA, CDR2 FQGNSA. This CDR3 is built from 16 residues. After removal of 8 bases from V and 7 bases from J, the junction contained 11 bases not matched to a gene. CDR3 DNA: TGTGCCAGCGGAAGACTAGCGGGGGGCCGGGAAAATGAGCAGTTCTTC. Protein product: CASGRLAGGRENEQFF.

The genes are TRBV7-2 and TRBJ2-1; 8 bases match TRBD2. The CDR3 has 16 residues. CDR1 and CDR2 (germline): SGHTA, FQGNSA. The V gene end was trimmed by 0 bases and the J gene end by 8 bases; junction bases not matched to a gene: 9. CDR3 nucleotides: TGTGCCAGCAGCTTAGCGGTCGGGAGGCGGGGGGATGAGCAGTTCTTC. Protein sequence: CASSLAVGRRGDEQFF.

V is TRBV28 and J is TRBJ2-7; unclear D gene. The V end was cut by 6 bases, the J end by 4 bases, with 16 bases between. There are 14 residues in the CDR3. CDR1 and CDR2 from the germline V gene are MDHEN and SYDVKM. CDR3 protein: CASRGVSPLYEQYF. CDR3 nucleotides: TGTGCCAGCAGGGGCGTGAGCCCCCTATACGAGCAGTACTTC.

This chain's CDR3 is CASSQPTSFGTQYF. CDR3 DNA: TGTGCCAGCAGCCAGCCGACTAGCTTTGGTACGCAGTATTTT. This chain joins TRBV7-2 and TRBJ2-3, with 7 positions matching TRBD2. The CDR3 totals 14 residues. In germline, CDR1 is SGHTA, CDR2 FQGNSA. V trimming: 5 bases; J trimming: 8 bases; junction bases outside the gene matches: 10.